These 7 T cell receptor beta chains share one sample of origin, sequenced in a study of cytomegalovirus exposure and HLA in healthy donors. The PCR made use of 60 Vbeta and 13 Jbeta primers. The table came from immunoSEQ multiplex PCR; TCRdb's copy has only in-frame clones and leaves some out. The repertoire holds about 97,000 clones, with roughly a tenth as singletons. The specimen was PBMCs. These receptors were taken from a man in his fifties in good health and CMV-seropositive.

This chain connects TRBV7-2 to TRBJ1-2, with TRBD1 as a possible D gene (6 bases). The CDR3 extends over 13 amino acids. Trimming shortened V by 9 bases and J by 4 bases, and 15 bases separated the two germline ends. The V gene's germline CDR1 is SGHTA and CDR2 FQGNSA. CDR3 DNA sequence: TGTGCCAGTCCCCGGAAAGGGGGCTATGGCTACACCTTC. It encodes CASPRKGGYGYTF.

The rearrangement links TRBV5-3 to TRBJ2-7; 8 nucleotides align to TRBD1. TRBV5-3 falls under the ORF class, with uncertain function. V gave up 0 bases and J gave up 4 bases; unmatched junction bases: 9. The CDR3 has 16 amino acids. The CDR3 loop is CARSLDPRQGIYEQYF. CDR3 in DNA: TGTGCCAGAAGCTTGGACCCCAGACAGGGGATATACGAGCAGTACTTC.

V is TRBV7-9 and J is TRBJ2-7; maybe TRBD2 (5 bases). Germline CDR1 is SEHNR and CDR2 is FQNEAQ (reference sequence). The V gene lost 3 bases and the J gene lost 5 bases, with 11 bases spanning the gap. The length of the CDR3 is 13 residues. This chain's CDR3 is CASSFWSGNEQYF. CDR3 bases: TGTGCCAGCAGCTTCTGGTCGGGGAACGAGCAGTACTTC.

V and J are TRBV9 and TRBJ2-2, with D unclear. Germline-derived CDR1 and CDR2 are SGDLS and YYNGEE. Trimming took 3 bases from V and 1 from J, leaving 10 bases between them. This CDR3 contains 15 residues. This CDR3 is CASSEETLNTGELFF. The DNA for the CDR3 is TGTGCCAGCAGCGAGGAGACCCTGAACACCGGGGAGCTGTTTTTT.

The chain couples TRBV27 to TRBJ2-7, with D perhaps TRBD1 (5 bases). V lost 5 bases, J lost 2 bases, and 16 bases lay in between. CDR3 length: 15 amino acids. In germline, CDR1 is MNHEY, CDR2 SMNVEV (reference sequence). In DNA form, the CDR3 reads TGTGCCAGCAGTCGGCAGGGTGGCGGAACCTACGAGCAGTACTTC. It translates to CASSRQGGGTYEQYF.

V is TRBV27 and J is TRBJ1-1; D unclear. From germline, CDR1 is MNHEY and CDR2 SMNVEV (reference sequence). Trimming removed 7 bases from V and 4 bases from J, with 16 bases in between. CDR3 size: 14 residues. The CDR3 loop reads CASINTGKGTEAFF. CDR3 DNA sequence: TGTGCCAGCATCAACACCGGGAAAGGCACTGAAGCTTTCTTT.

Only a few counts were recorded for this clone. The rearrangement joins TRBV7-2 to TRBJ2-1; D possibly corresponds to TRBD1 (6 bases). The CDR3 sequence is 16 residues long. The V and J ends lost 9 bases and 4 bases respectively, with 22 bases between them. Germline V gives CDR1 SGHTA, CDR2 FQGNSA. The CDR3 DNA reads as TGTGCCAGTAAGAAAACCCGACAGGTGAGATACAATGAGCAGTTCTTC. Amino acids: CASKKTRQVRYNEQFF.